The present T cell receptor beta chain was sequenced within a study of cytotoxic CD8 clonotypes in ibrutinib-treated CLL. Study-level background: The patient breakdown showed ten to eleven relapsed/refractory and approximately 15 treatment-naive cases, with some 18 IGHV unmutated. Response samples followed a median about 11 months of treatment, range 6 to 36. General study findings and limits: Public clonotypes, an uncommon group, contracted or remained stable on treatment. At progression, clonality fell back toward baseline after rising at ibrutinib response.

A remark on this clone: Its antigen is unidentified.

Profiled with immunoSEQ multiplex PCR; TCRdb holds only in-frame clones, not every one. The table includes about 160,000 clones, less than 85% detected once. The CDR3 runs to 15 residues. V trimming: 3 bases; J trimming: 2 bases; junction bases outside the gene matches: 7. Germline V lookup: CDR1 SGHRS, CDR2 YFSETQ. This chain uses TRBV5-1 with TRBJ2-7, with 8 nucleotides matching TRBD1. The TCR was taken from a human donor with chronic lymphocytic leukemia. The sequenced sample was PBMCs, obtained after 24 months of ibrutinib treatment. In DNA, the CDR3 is TGCGCCAGCAGCTCCCAGGACAGGGCGGCCTACGAGCAGTACTTC. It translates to CASSSQDRAAYEQYF.